The 32 T cell receptor beta chains listed next were all sequenced from one sample in a study of CXCR3-negative and CXCR3-positive naive CD8 T cells. These TCRs are of unknown antigen specificity. The study, taken as a whole, reports: The TRB CDR3s that CXCR3-positive naive cells carried were more hydrophobic than those of CXCR3-negative naive cells.

The authors prepared UMI-labeled TRB cDNA libraries by 5' RACE. TCRdb processed the 5' RACE reads again and assigns one entry to each CDR3 protein, with no DNA. There are around 60,000 distinct CDR3 sequences in the sample, with 0.8% held by the top ten. Sequenced sample: naive CXCR3+ CD8+ T cells from blood. The subset is: CD45RO-CCR7+CD27+CD95- naive CD8+ T cells expressing CXCR3 (TNR3+). The receptor source for this set is a human donor in good health. Some clones in this sample may be carry-over from other donors' samples.

V and J are TRBV15 and TRBJ2-5; TCRdb calls TRBD1, which cannot be checked without DNA. CDR1 is LNHNV and CDR2 is YYDKDF in the germline V gene (reference sequence). There are 15 residues in the CDR3. The CDR3 sequence is CATSAGDTGQETQYF.

This chain joins TRBV5-1 and TRBJ2-7; the D call of TRBD1 rests on TCRdb alone, since no DNA is present to check it. The CDR3 sequence is 13 residues long. The germline gives CDR1 SGHRS, CDR2 YFSETQ. The CDR3 sequence: CARSPLDSYEQYF.

The V gene is TRBV29-1, the J gene TRBJ2-1; the TRBD2 assignment by TCRdb is unverifiable without DNA. The CDR3 spans 15 residues. Per germline, CDR1 SQVTM and CDR2 ANQGSEA. This chain's CDR3 is CSVEGTERGGYEQFF.

The chain links TRBV7-3 to TRBJ2-1; TCRdb names TRBD2, which stays unverified in the absence of DNA. Germline assignment: CDR1 SGHTA and CDR2 FQGTGA. This CDR3 comprises 16 residues. CDR3: CASSPKMGPPSNEQFF.

The chain combines TRBV6-2 or TRBV6-3 with TRBJ2-7. The CDR3 covers 17 residues. The V gene's germline CDR1 is MNHEY and CDR2 SVGEGT. CDR3 amino acids: CASTHSTFVRGLYEQYF.

The chain links TRBV6-4 to TRBJ2-1; TCRdb lists TRBD2, though no DNA is available to test this call. The V gene's germline CDR1 is MRHNA and CDR2 SNTAGT. The CDR3 length is 15 residues. The CDR3 here is CASSATSGGNNEQFF.

The V call is TRBV23-1, the J call TRBJ2-6; TCRdb proposes TRBD2, but this gene call is untestable without DNA. TRBV23-1 is known as an ORF, though its function is uncertain. This CDR3 is built from 16 residues. CDR3 residues: CASVREGYSGANVLTF.

The CDR3 loop is CASSLTLAGNTDTQYF. V usage is TRBV12-3 or TRBV12-4 and J usage is TRBJ2-3; TCRdb's D call of TRBD2 is untestable without DNA. This CDR3 spans 16 amino acids.

CDR3 protein: CASSLRGSGANVLTF. The V and J genes are TRBV28 and TRBJ2-6. The CDR3 sequence is 15 residues long. Looked up from germline, CDR1 is MDHEN and CDR2 is SYDVKM.

V and J are TRBV15 and TRBJ2-3; TCRdb calls TRBD1, which cannot be checked without DNA. Germline loops: CDR1 LNHNV, CDR2 YYDKDF (reference sequence). The CDR3 is made up of 15 amino acids. CDR3 protein: CATSNPGGGTDTQYF.

The V and J genes are TRBV12-3 or TRBV12-4 and TRBJ2-5; without DNA, the TCRdb call of TRBD1 cannot be checked. This CDR3 comprises 16 residues. CDR3 in amino acids: CASSPPGRGLEETQYF.

The chain uses TRBV14 and TRBJ1-2; TCRdb indicates TRBD1, and absent DNA this call remains unverified. The germline CDR1 and CDR2 sequences are SGHDN and FVKESK. CDR3 length: 15 residues. This CDR3 is CASSQDGQGAYGYTF.

V gene TRBV7-9 combines with J gene TRBJ2-2; TCRdb designates TRBD1, a call that cannot be tested without DNA. The CDR3 is 15 amino acids. Germline values: CDR1 SEHNR, CDR2 FQNEAQ (reference sequence). This CDR3 reads CASSSGQGDTGELFF.

This chain joins TRBV5-6 and TRBJ2-1; TCRdb picks TRBD2, but there is no DNA to check that call. Germline CDR1 SGHDT, CDR2 YYEEEE. The CDR3 runs to 13 residues. The CDR3 loop is CASSSVGTSEQFF.

CDR3 sequence: CSVDDREAEGTQYF. This chain connects TRBV29-1 to TRBJ2-5; TCRdb reports TRBD2, a call that lacks DNA to check it against. Germline-derived CDR1 and CDR2 are SQVTM and ANQGSEA. This CDR3 is 14 amino acids long.

V is TRBV11-2 and J is TRBJ1-1; TCRdb's assignment of TRBD1 cannot be checked, as there is no DNA. Germline CDR1 and CDR2: SGHAT and FQNNGV. The CDR3 sequence is 15 residues long. CDR3: CASSLQQGMNTEAFF.

The gene calls are TRBV27 and TRBJ2-2; with no DNA, the TCRdb D assignment of TRBD1 cannot be verified. Per germline, CDR1 MNHEY and CDR2 SMNVEV (reference sequence). CDR3 length equals 17 residues. The chain's CDR3 is CASRTAAGTVAPGELFF.

The chain has TRBV7-9 and TRBJ2-7; TCRdb outputs TRBD1, but without DNA this stays unchecked. The CDR3 length is 15 residues. In germline, CDR1 is SEHNR, CDR2 FQNEAQ (reference sequence). This chain's CDR3 is CASSLEQGLTYEQYF.

The V and J genes are TRBV14 and TRBJ2-1; no DNA is available, so the TRBD2 call from TCRdb remains unchecked. The CDR3 extends over 15 amino acids. The germline V gene encodes CDR1 SGHDN and CDR2 FVKESK. The CDR3 sequence is CASSQGLAGLNEQFF.

This chain links TRBV4-3 with TRBJ2-1; TCRdb outputs TRBD1, but without DNA this stays unchecked. CDR1 is LGHNA, CDR2 YSLEER, per germline. The CDR3 contains 14 residues. Here the CDR3 reads CASSRGQGIIEQFF.

The CDR3: CASSLPTGDEGTGELFF. The rearrangement joins TRBV27 to TRBJ2-2; absent DNA, TCRdb's TRBD1 call cannot be checked. The germline CDR1 and CDR2 sequences are MNHEY and SMNVEV (reference sequence). The CDR3 is 17 amino acids.

V is TRBV7-9 and J is TRBJ2-7; the D gene TCRdb calls, TRBD1, cannot be checked with no DNA. CDR3 length equals 15 residues. Germline V gives CDR1 SEHNR, CDR2 FQNEAQ (reference sequence). CDR3 loop: CASSSGGAVSYEQYF.

J is TRBJ1-2 and V is TRBV12-3 or TRBV12-4. The CDR3 covers 13 residues. CDR3 in amino acids: CASSLESGYGYTF.

The chain couples TRBV19 to TRBJ1-2; TCRdb's D gene call, TRBD1, goes unchecked for lack of DNA. Germline V CDR1 and CDR2: LNHDA, SQIVND (reference sequence). The CDR3 consists of 15 residues. The CDR3 sequence: CASSINGDRADGYTF.

The gene calls are TRBV11-3 and TRBJ2-7; TCRdb picks TRBD1, but there is no DNA to check that call. The germline CDR1 and CDR2 sequences are SGHNT and YENEEA. This CDR3 spans 14 amino acids. Here the CDR3 reads CASSFSGQAYEQYF.

The V and J genes are TRBV29-1 and TRBJ2-2; TCRdb selects TRBD1, and the lack of DNA leaves this call unchecked. The germline gives CDR1 SQVTM, CDR2 ANQGSEA. This CDR3 comprises 15 residues. CDR3 protein: CSVLGQGIFTGELFF.

The rearrangement joins TRBV10-3 to TRBJ2-7. CDR1 is ENHRY and CDR2 is SYGVKD in the germline V gene. The CDR3 spans 12 residues. The CDR3 sequence: CAISERDYEQYF.

The chain joins TRBV6-5 to TRBJ2-1; the TRBD2 assignment by TCRdb is unverifiable without DNA. The CDR3 has 19 residues. Germline loops: CDR1 MNHEY, CDR2 SVGAGI. CDR3 region: CASSYRRLAAQSSYNEQFF.

The J gene is TRBJ2-1, the V gene TRBV14; TCRdb proposes TRBD2, but this gene call is untestable without DNA. CDR1 and CDR2 from the germline V gene are SGHDN and FVKESK. This CDR3 contains 15 residues. The CDR3 loop reads CASSQISGRAGEQFF.

The chain uses TRBV5-1 and TRBJ1-1; TCRdb lists TRBD1, though no DNA is available to test this call. Germline CDR1 reads SGHRS; CDR2 reads YFSETQ. CDR3 length equals 13 residues. The CDR3 reads CASSFGQGREAFF. Variable domain in full (rest from reference TRBV5-1 and TRBJ1-1): KAGVTQTPRYLIKTRGQQVTLSCSPISGHRSVSWYQQTPGQGLQFLFEYFSETQRNKGNFPGRFSGRQFSNSRSEMNVSTLELGDSALYLCASSFGQGREAFFGQGTRLTVV.

The chain combines TRBV14 with TRBJ2-5. CDR1 is SGHDN and CDR2 is FVKESK in the germline V gene. The CDR3 length is 13 residues. The CDR3 region is CASSPRQQETQYF.

The chain has TRBV20-1 and TRBJ1-5. CDR1 is DFQATT and CDR2 is SNEGSKA in the germline V gene (reference sequence). The CDR3 loop spans 14 amino acids. The CDR3 sequence is CSARETYDNQPQHF.